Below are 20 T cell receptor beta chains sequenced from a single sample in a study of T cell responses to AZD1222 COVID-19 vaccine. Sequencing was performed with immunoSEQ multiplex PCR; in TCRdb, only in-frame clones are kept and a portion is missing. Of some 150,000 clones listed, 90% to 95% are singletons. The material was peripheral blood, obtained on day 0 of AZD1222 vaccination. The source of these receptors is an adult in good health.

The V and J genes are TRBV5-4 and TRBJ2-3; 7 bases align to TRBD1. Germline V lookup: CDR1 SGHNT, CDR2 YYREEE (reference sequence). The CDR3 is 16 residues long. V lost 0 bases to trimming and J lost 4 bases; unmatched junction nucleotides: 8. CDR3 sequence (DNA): TGTGCCAGCAGCTTGGGGCTAGTAGGGGGCGCAGATACGCAGTATTTT. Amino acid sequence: CASSLGLVGGADTQYF.

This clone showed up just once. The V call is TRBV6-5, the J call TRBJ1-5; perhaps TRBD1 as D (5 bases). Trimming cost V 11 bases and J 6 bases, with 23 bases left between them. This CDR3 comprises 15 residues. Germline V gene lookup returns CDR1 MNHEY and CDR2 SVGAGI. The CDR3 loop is CASLSIGQPLQPQHF. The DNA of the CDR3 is TGTGCCTCCCTGTCAATAGGACAACCCCTTCAGCCCCAGCATTTT.

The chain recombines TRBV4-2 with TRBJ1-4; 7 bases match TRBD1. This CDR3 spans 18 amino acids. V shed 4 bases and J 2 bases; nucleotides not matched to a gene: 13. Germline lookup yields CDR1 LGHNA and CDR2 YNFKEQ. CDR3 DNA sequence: TGTGCCAGCAGCCCCCGGGAGGGGGCGGTCGCGACTAATGAAAAACTGTTTTTT. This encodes CASSPREGAVATNEKLFF.

The CDR3 spells CAWSLGPGPQHF. The CDR3 nucleotides read TGTGCCTGGAGTTTGGGGCCAGGGCCCCAGCATTTT. This sequence joins TRBV30 and TRBJ1-5; TRBD1 might be the D (5 bases). This CDR3 has 12 amino acids. CDR1 GTSNPN and CDR2 SVGIG come from the germline V gene (reference sequence). V lost 2 bases to trimming and J lost 9 bases, with 11 bases between them.

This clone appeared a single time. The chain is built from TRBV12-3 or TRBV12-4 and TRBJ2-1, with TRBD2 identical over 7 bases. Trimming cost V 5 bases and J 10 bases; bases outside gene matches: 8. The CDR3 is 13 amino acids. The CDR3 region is CASSRMNSGEQFF. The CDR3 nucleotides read TGTGCCAGCAGTCGGATGAATAGCGGGGAGCAGTTCTTC.

This CDR3 reads CASSQLIGSPLHF. The CDR3 region has the DNA TGTGCCAGCAGCCAGTTGATCGGTTCACCCCTCCACTTT. V is TRBV3-1 (or the pseudogene TRBV3-2) and J is TRBJ1-6; D uncertain. V was trimmed by 3 bases and J by 9 bases, leaving 9 bases between them. CDR1 LGHDT and CDR2 YNNKEL come from the germline V gene (reference sequence). The CDR3 totals 13 residues.

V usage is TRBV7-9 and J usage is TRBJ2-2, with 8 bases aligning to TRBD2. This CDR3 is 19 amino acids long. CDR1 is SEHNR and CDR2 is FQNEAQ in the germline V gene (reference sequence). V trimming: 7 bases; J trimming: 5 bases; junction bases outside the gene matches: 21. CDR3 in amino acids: CASTTRGEESGSGTGELFF. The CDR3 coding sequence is TGTGCCAGCACCACCAGGGGCGAGGAAAGCGGGAGTGGAACCGGGGAGCTGTTTTTT.

In nucleotides, the CDR3 is TGTGCCAGCTCAGCCGGGGGGAGGGAACACGAGCAGTACTTC. It specifies CASSAGGREHEQYF. V is TRBV18 and J is TRBJ2-7, with 7 bases identical to TRBD2. CDR3 length equals 14 residues. Germline-derived CDR1 and CDR2 are KGHSH and LQKENI. After removal of 5 bases from V and 5 bases from J, the junction contained 9 bases not matched to a gene.

The CDR3 spells CASSDPGQTTYEQYF. CDR3 bases: TGTGCCAGCAGTGACCCGGGACAGACCACGTACGAGCAGTACTTC. The rearrangement joins TRBV6-1 to TRBJ2-7, with 7 bases matching TRBD1. Trimming at V came to 3 bases and at J to 4 bases, leaving 9 bases not matched to a gene. The CDR3 runs 15 residues. CDR1 is MNHNS and CDR2 is SASEGT in the germline V gene.

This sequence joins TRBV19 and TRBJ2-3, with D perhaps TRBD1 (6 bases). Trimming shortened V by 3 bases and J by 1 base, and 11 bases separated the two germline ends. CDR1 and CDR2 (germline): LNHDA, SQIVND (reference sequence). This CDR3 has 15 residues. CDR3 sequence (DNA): TGTGCCAGTAGTATTAGTGGGGGCCGCACAGATACGCAGTATTTT. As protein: CASSISGGRTDTQYF.

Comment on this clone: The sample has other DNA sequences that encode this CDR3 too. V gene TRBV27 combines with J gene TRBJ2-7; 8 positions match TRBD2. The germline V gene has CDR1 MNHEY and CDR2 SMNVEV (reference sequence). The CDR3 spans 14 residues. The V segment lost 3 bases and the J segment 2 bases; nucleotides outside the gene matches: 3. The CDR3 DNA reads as TGTGCCAGCAGTTTGGCGGGAGGCCCCTACGAGCAGTACTTC. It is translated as CASSLAGGPYEQYF.

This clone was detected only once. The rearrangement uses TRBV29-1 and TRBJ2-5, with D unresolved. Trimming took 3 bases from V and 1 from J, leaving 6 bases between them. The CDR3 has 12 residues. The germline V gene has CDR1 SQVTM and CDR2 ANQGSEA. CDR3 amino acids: CSVEVAQETQYF. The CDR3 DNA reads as TGCAGCGTTGAGGTCGCCCAAGAGACCCAGTACTTC.

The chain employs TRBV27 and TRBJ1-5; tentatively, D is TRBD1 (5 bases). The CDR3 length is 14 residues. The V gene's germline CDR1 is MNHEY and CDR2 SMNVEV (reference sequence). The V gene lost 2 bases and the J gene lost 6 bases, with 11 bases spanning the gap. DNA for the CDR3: TGTGCCAGCAGTTTAGGGGGGGGTCCTCAGCCCCAGCATTTT. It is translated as CASSLGGGPQPQHF.

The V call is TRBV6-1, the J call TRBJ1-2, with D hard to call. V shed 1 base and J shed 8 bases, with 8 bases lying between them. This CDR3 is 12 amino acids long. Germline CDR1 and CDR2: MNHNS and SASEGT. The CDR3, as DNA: TGTGCCAGCAGTGAAGTGAGCTGGGGCTACACCTTC. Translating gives CASSEVSWGYTF.

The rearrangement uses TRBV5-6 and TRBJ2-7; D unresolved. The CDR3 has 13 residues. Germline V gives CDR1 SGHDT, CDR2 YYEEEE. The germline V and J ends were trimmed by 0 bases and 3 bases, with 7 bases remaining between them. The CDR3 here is CASSLVASYEQYF. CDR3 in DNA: TGTGCCAGCAGCTTGGTGGCCAGCTACGAGCAGTACTTC. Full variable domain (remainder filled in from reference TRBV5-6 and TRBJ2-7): DAGVTQSPTHLIKTRGQQVTLRCSPKSGHDTVSWYQQALGQGPQFIFQYYEEEERQRGNFPDRFSGHQFPNYSSELNVNALLLGDSALYLCASSLVASYEQYFGPGTRLTVT.

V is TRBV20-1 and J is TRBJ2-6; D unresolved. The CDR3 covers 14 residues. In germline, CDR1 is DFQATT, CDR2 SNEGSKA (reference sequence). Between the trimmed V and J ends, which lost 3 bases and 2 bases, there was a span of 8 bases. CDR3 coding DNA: TGCAGTGCTAGTCAAGGCGCTGGGGCCAACGTCCTGACTTTC. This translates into CSASQGAGANVLTF.

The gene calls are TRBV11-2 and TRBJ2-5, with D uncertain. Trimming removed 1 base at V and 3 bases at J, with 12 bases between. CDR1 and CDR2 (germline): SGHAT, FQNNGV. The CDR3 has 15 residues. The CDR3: CASSLGLAVEETQYF. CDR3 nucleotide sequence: TGTGCCAGCAGCTTAGGGTTAGCAGTAGAAGAGACCCAGTACTTC.

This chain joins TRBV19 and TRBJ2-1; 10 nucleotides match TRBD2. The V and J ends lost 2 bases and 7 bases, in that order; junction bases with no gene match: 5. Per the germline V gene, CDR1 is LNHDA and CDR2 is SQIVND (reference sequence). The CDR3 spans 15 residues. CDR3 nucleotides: TGTGCCAGTAGTATACCGGGACTAGCGATGAATGAGCAGTTCTTC. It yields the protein CASSIPGLAMNEQFF.

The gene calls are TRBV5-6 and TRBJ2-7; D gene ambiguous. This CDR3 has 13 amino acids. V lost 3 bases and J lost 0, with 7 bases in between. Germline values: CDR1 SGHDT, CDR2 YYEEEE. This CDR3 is CASSYTFSYEQYF. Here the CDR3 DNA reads TGTGCCAGCAGCTATACTTTCTCCTACGAGCAGTACTTC.

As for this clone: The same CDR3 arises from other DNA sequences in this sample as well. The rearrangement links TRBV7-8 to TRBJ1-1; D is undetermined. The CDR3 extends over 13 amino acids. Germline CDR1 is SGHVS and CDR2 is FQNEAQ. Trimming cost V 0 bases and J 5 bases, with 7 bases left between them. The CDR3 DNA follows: TGTGCCAGCAGCTTAGCTGAGGTTACTGAAGCTTTCTTT. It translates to CASSLAEVTEAFF.